This T cell receptor beta chain originates from a study of metastatic and nonmetastatic thyroid tumors. The overall study: Comparison of repertoires was carried out across blood and tumor or nodule tissue from malignant and benign thyroid patients.

In the original processing: Built for papillary thyroid cancer, a distant-metastasis classifier drew on CDR3 differences across clinicopathological groups. TCRdb reprocessed the PCR reads using MiXCR. TCRdb, not the authors, supplied the V and J calls. The sample comprises tens of thousands of clones, 9% to 14% of which are singletons, and approximately 10% rests with the top ten. In regard to this clone: Compared with germline, one end of the junction differs, possibly owing to a read error.

This CDR3 is built from 14 residues. Germline V CDR1 and CDR2: MNHNS, SASEGT. Each patient came to thyroid surgery without any prior treatment (of any kind). This sequence originates from a male donor with papillary thyroid cancer or a benign thyroid nodule (not recorded which). Some clones in this sample may be carry-over from other donors' samples. V usage is TRBV6-1 and J usage is TRBJ2-7; D call uncertain. The sequencing sample was made of blood. CDR3 region: CAGSLVAPAHEQYF. The CDR3 coding sequence is TGTGCCGGCAGCCTGGTAGCCCCAGCTCACGAGCAGTACTTC.